Sequencing of this TCR beta chain was carried out in a study of blood T cell repertoires in COVID-19. Study-level information: PBMCs, B-cell-depleted T cells, or T cells were the source of the cDNA or gDNA that made up the material.

The CDR3 has 15 amino acids. Trimming shortened V by 0 bases and J by 3 bases, and 11 bases separated the two germline ends. The germline V gene encodes CDR1 SGHKS and CDR2 YYEKEE (reference sequence). Assay used: immunoSEQ multiplex PCR; TCRdb lists only in-frame clones, some missing. The sample holds about half a million clones, over 75% seen once. The chain employs TRBV5-5 and TRBJ2-3; D is undetermined. The receptor comes from a human donor in a cohort sampled during active COVID-19. The sequencing sample was made of peripheral blood. The CDR3 DNA is TGTGCCAGCAGCTTGGGTGGATCGCGGACAGATACGCAGTATTTT. Amino acid sequence: CASSLGGSRTDTQYF.